This TCR beta chain was recorded in a study of T cells in Graves' hyperthyroidism and ophthalmopathy (dated by TCRdb to the late 2010s). Background on the whole study: Peripheral blood was sampled at the time of initial diagnosis, prior to any treatment. TCR Vbeta CDR3 sequencing of 120 to 150 peripheral blood samples (about 45 ophthalmopathy, some 75 hyperthyroidism and some 17 progressor patients) is reported in the paper. After sampling, hyperthyroidism patients received methimazole starting at 30 mg daily, and ophthalmopathy patients received high-dose intravenous methylprednisolone. Prospective prediction of ophthalmopathy was tested in an independent validation cohort of 18 to 20 hyperthyroidism patients and 17 patients who later progressed to ophthalmopathy. For training and testing, the roughly 97 patients in the discovery cohort were randomly divided in a 7:3 ratio. The study also compared thyroid tissue and blood T-cell repertoires from about six Graves' hyperthyroidism patients. TCR V-J signatures able to tell the groups apart were searched for in a discovery cohort of 90 to 100 patients, of whom about 40 had Graves' ophthalmopathy and 55 to 60 had stable Graves' hyperthyroidism.

Amplification of TCR beta CDR3 regions was carried out from RNA transcripts. For the first round of RT-PCR on the TCR CDR3, the HTBI primer set was used together with the Qiagen OneStep RT-PCR kit. The libraries were constructed in a second round of multiplex PCR and then size-selected and purified. Libraries were sequenced paired-end with 100 bp reads on an Illumina HiSeq2000. Per the authors' processing: SOAPnuke was used to process the raw data, with reads discarded if the reads contained adapters or uncalled bases, had a mean Phred below 15, or lacked an exact constant-primer or identifier match. COPE v1.2.5 was used to merge high-quality paired reads, and clonotypes were defined as unique nucleotide sequences. MiTCR v1.1 was used to align clonotypes to the IMGT TRBV, TRBD and TRBJ reference segments. The analysis was restricted to V-J combinations with a frequency above 0.0001, which together covered approximately 99% of the repertoires. The TCS score was defined as the ratio of F50 (clonal expansion) to E x V (chaos), calculated using BLOSUM62-based TCRdist between CDR3 peptides within each V-J. Welch's t-statistics and random forest reduced around 520 V-J features to 10 to 15, which were used in a naive Bayes classifier (R e1071). TCRdb applied fastp at Q25 and MiXCR to the public reads, then kept only in-frame beta chains. When rows share a CDR3 protein, they turn into one entry using the most common DNA and genes. The V and J calls shown here were made by TCRdb, not taken from the authors' results. The sample table lists around 600,000 distinct CDR3 sequences, approximately 14% of them with a count of one. The ten largest make up around 13% of the sample.

The paper's findings and limits, for the study overall: Ophthalmopathy was separated from stable hyperthyroidism by a 13 V-J signature model, with around 90% sensitivity and approximately 81% specificity obtained in cross-validation and 80%/75% obtained in testing. In validation, the model predicted progression to ophthalmopathy with over 65% sensitivity and around 72% specificity, a median of around 6.6 months before onset. Blood samples also contained most of the expanded thyroid clonotypes (frequency above 0.001), which suggests that blood repertoires may reflect thyroid immune responses. No statistical method was used to set the sample size in advance, and investigators knew the group allocation.

Only a few counts were recorded for this clonotype. Its antigen specificity is not known. It has no much larger one-base neighbor in the sample; base qualities were not kept. In the ophthalmopathy patients, disease was moderately to severely active, with a Clinical Activity Score of 3 or more, a NOSPECS grade of 4 or more, and a duration of less than 3 months. The study excluded patients with uncontrolled infections, other autoimmune diseases, pregnancy or lactation. Diagnoses were based on clinical symptoms, serum thyroxine and TRAb, thyroid ultrasound and orbital computed tomography. PBMCs were isolated from about 10 ml of fresh peripheral blood by Ficoll-Paque density gradient centrifugation. Trizol reagent was used to extract total RNA, and RNA quality was then checked on an Agilent 2100 Bioanalyzer. Measured from the cysteine to the phenylalanine, the CDR3 is 14 residues long. Just CDR3 DNA is preserved here, 42 bases in frame from base 1. According to the germline V gene, CDR1 reads SGHTA and CDR2 reads FQGTGA. The germline V end is reduced by 5 bases and the J end by 3 bases; junction bases left unmatched: 3.

The rearranged segments are TRBV7-3 and TRBJ1-1; TRBD1 lines up with 10 middle nucleotides. The origin of this receptor is a woman aged 45-65 years with Graves' ophthalmopathy. Input material: blood. Read as DNA, the sequence is TGTGCCAGCAGCCGACAGGGGGCCGACACTGAAGCTTTCTTT. This gives the protein CASSRQGADTEAFF.